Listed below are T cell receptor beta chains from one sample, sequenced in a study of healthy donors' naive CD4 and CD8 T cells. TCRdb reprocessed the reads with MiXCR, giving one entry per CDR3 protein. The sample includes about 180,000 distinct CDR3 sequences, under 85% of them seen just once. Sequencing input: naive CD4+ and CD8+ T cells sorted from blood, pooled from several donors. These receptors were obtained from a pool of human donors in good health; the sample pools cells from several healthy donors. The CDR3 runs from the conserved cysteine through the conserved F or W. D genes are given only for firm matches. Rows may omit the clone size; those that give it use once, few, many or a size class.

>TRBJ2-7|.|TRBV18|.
CATARDTTYEQYF
TGTGCCACGGCCCGGGACACAACCTACGAGCAGTACTTC
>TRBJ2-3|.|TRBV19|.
CASGDTQYF
TGTGCCTCGGGAGATACGCAGTATTTT
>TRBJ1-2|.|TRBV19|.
CASSIERGEYGYTF
TGTGCCAGTAGTATAGAGCGGGGAGAGTATGGCTACACCTTC
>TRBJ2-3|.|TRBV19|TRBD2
CASSIGPTSGDSTDTQYF
TGTGCCAGTAGTATAGGGCCCACTAGCGGGGATAGCACAGATACGCAGTATTTT
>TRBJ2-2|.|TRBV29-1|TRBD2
CSVGELAGGSGELFF
TGCAGCGTTGGAGAATTAGCGGGAGGTTCCGGGGAGCTGTTTTTT
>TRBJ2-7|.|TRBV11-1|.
CASSHSGTGDYEQYF
TGTGCCAGCAGCCATTCCGGGACCGGAGACTACGAGCAGTACTTC
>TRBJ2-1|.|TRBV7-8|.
CASSHPGPWNEQFF
TGTGCCAGCAGCCACCCTGGACCCTGGAATGAGCAGTTCTTC
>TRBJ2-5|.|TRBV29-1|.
CSVEVGTETQYF
TGCAGCGTTGAGGTGGGGACCGAGACCCAGTACTTC
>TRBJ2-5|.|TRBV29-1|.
CSVAQGYGETQYF
TGCAGCGTTGCCCAGGGGTACGGGGAGACCCAGTACTTC
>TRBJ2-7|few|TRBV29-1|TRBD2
CSVGSSGRLYEQYF
TGCAGCGTGGGGAGTAGCGGGAGACTCTACGAGCAGTACTTC
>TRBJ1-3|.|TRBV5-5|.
CASSLGRGNSGNTIYF
TGTGCCAGCAGCTTGGGCAGGGGAAACTCTGGAAACACCATATATTTT
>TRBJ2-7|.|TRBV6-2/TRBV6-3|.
CASSNRDLSYEQYF
TGTGCCAGCAGCAACCGGGACTTGTCCTACGAGCAGTACTTC
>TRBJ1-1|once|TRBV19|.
CASTYGAGTEAFF
TGTGCCAGTACCTACGGGGCAGGCACTGAAGCTTTCTTT
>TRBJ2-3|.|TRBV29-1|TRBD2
CSGTSGATDTQYF
TGCAGCGGGACTAGCGGGGCCACAGATACGCAGTATTTT
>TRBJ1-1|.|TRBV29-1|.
CSGGRSNTEAFF
TGCAGCGGCGGTCGATCGAACACTGAAGCTTTCTTT
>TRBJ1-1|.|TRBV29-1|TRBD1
CSVGGDREAFF
TGCAGCGTTGGCGGGGACAGGGAAGCTTTCTTT
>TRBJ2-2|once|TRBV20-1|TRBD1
CSASGTGIWELFF
TGCAGTGCTTCCGGGACAGGGATTTGGGAGCTGTTTTTT
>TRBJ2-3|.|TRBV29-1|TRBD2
CSLTQGGVDTQYF
TGCAGCCTGACCCAGGGAGGGGTTGATACGCAGTATTTT
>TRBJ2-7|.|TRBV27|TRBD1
CASSLLGQGRHEQYF
TGTGCCAGCAGTTTATTGGGACAGGGGAGGCACGAGCAGTACTTC
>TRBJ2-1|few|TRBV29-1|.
CSVDVQGREFF
TGCAGCGTTGACGTCCAGGGTCGCGAATTCTTC
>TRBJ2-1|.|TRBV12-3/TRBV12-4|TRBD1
CASSLRQGAPNEQFF
TGTGCCAGCAGTTTAAGGCAGGGGGCACCCAATGAGCAGTTCTTC
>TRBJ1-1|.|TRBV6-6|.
CASPRGTEAFF
TGTGCCAGCCCAAGGGGGACTGAAGCTTTCTTT
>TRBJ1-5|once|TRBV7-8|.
CASSLVSQPQHF
TGTGCCAGCAGCTTAGTCAGTCAGCCCCAGCATTTT
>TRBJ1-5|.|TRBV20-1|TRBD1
CSATTGTGVSYSNQPQHF
TGCAGTGCTACCACCGGGACAGGGGTCTCCTATAGCAATCAGCCCCAGCATTTT
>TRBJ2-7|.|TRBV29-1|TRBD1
CSVKFRDRASYEQYF
TGCAGCGTCAAATTCCGGGACAGGGCCTCCTACGAGCAGTACTTC
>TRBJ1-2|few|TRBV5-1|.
CASSVTSGYGYTF
TGCGCCAGCAGTGTGACCTCTGGCTATGGCTACACCTTC
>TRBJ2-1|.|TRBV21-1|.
CASHNEQFF
TGTGCCAGCCACAATGAGCAGTTCTTC
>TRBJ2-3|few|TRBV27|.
CASSLTTVGDTQYF
TGTGCCAGCAGTTTAACGACCGTAGGGGATACGCAGTATTTT
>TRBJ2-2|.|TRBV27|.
CASSLLATGELFF
TGTGCCAGCAGTTTATTGGCCACCGGGGAGCTGTTTTTT
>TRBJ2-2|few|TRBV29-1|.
CSVQWQGNTGELFF
TGCAGCGTCCAGTGGCAGGGGAACACCGGGGAGCTGTTTTTT
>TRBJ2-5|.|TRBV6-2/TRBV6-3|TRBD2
CASSLVRASGTLETQYF
TGTGCCAGCAGTTTAGTTCGGGCTAGCGGAACACTAGAGACCCAGTACTTC
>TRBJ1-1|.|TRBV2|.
CASSEAVGLVTEAFF
TGTGCCAGCAGTGAAGCGGTGGGCCTCGTCACTGAAGCTTTCTTT
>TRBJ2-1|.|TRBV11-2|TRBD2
CASILAGNWGEQFF
TGTGCCAGCATTTTAGCGGGTAATTGGGGTGAGCAGTTCTTC
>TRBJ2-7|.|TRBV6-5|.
CASRITSSYEQYF
TGTGCCAGCAGAATAACGAGCTCCTACGAGCAGTACTTC
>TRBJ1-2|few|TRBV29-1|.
CSVEDHGGYTF
TGCAGCGTTGAAGATCACGGTGGCTACACCTTC
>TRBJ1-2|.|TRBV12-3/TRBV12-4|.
CASSPTILLGIWGYTF
TGTGCCAGCAGTCCAACCATCTTGTTGGGGATTTGGGGCTACACCTTC
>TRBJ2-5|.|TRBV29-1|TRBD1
CSVSTGGSAETQYF
TGCAGCGTCTCGACAGGGGGATCGGCAGAGACCCAGTACTTC
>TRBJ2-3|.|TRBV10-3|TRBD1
CAIARDRDTQYF
TGTGCCATCGCCCGGGACAGAGATACGCAGTATTTT
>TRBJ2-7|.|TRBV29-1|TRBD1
CSVEDRAGEQYF
TGCAGCGTTGAGGACAGGGCAGGGGAGCAGTACTTC
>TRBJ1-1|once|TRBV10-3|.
CAISDHDRSSTEAFF
TGTGCCATCAGTGATCACGACAGGTCTAGTACTGAAGCTTTCTTT
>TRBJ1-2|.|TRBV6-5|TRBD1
CASSQGTAAGYTF
TGTGCCAGCAGCCAGGGGACAGCAGCTGGCTACACCTTC
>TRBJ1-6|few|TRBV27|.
CASSFWGGYSPLHF
TGTGCCAGCAGTTTTTGGGGAGGGTATTCACCCCTCCACTTT
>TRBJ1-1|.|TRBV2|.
CASTLQGMTEAFF
TGTGCCAGCACCCTACAGGGTATGACTGAAGCTTTCTTT
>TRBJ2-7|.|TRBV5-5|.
CASSFLGSSYEQYF
TGTGCCAGCAGCTTTCTTGGGAGTTCCTACGAGCAGTACTTC
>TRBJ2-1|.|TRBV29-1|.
CSVGRGAWEAEQFF
TGCAGCGTCGGAAGGGGGGCTTGGGAGGCTGAGCAGTTCTTC
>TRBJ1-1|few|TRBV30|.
CAWSVLRDTEAFF
TGTGCCTGGAGTGTACTCCGGGACACTGAAGCTTTCTTT
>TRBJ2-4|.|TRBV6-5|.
CASGEGTGNIQYF
TGTGCCAGCGGGGAGGGGACAGGAAACATTCAGTACTTC
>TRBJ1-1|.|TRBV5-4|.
CASSSPTMNTEAFF
TGTGCCAGCAGCTCACCTACAATGAACACTGAAGCTTTCTTT
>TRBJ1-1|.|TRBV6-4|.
CASSGGREAFF
TGTGCCAGCTCCGGGGGGCGTGAAGCTTTCTTT
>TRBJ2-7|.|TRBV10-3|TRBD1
CAISAGGGGYEQYF
TGTGCCATCAGCGCAGGGGGTGGAGGCTACGAGCAGTACTTC
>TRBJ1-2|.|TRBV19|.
CASTPAEANYGYTF
TGTGCCAGTACCCCAGCGGAAGCTAACTATGGCTACACCTTC
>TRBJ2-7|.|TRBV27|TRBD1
CASSPSDRGYEQYF
TGTGCCAGCAGTCCCTCCGACAGGGGCTACGAGCAGTACTTC
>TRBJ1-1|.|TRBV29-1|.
CSVGREHTEAFF
TGCAGCGTTGGCCGAGAGCACACTGAAGCTTTCTTT